This T cell receptor beta chain was sequenced in a study of T cell responses to AZD1222 COVID-19 vaccine. Study background: Pooled samples include second doses given at about 4 or 12 weeks.

On this clone: Its antigen is still unknown.

This CDR3 is 14 amino acids long. The V end was cut by 6 bases, the J end by 0 bases, with 8 bases between. Germline CDR1 reads SNHLY; CDR2 reads FYNNEI. The study's findings and limits: The peak T cell response came first, and repertoires were sampled only after it.

The data were produced by immunoSEQ multiplex PCR, yet TCRdb's version contains in-frame clones alone and is incomplete. Of about 170,000 clones in the sample, 90% were seen once. This receptor was identified in an adult in good health. The source material was peripheral blood, sampled on day 0 of AZD1222 vaccination. The chain is built from TRBV2 and TRBJ2-2; D remains ambiguous. In nucleotides, the CDR3 is TGTGCCAGCAGCCTGGAACCGAACACCGGGGAGCTGTTTTTT. Its translation is CASSLEPNTGELFF.